A selection of T cell receptor beta chains follows, all from one sample in a study of blood T cell repertoires in COVID-19. Repertoires were generated with immunoSEQ multiplex PCR, while TCRdb's copy carries only in-frame clones and drops some. Altogether around 170,000 clones are present, about 87% being singletons, with the ten largest covering under 30%. The sequenced sample was peripheral blood. These receptors were taken from a man aged 60 to 69 with acute or convalescent COVID-19. Each CDR3 is given with its conserved first and last residue. Each record gives: D gene, J gene, clone size, V gene, CDR3 protein, CDR3 DNA. The D gene is left open where the match is weak. A row's size may be missing; if present it is once, few, many or a size class.

TRBD1,TRBJ1-1,-,TRBV5-6,CASSSDRGRTEAFF,TGTGCCAGCAGCTCCGACAGGGGGAGAACTGAAGCTTTCTTT
TRBD1,TRBJ2-1,-,TRBV19,CASSFGTGDINEQFF,TGTGCCAGTAGTTTTGGGACAGGGGATATCAATGAGCAGTTCTTC
-,TRBJ1-2,-,TRBV10-3,CAISDPSLGEPYGYTF,TGTGCCATCAGTGACCCTTCGTTGGGAGAGCCCTATGGCTACACCTTC
TRBD1,TRBJ2-5,-,TRBV28,CASRGRGREETQYF,TGTGCCAGCCGGGGCAGGGGGCGCGAGGAGACCCAGTACTTC
-,TRBJ2-1,-,TRBV27,CASSLSMNGFYEQFF,TGTGCCAGCAGTTTATCGATGAACGGGTTTTATGAGCAGTTCTTC
-,TRBJ2-2,-,TRBV27,CASSFGNPNTGELFF,TGTGCCAGCAGTTTCGGGAACCCTAACACCGGGGAGCTGTTTTTT
-,TRBJ1-3,-,TRBV7-3,CASSLGQPGNTIYF,TGTGCCAGCAGCTTAGGACAGCCTGGAAACACCATATATTTT
-,TRBJ1-3,-,TRBV5-1,CASSLAGTPGNTIYF,TGCGCCAGCAGCTTGGCCGGGACACCTGGAAACACCATATATTTT
TRBD1,TRBJ2-5,-,TRBV12-3/TRBV12-4,CASSRGQQETQYF,TGTGCCAGCAGTAGGGGACAGCAAGAGACCCAGTACTTC
-,TRBJ2-1,-,TRBV6-2/TRBV6-3,CASSYSKASGYNEQFF,TGTGCCAGCAGTTACTCGAAAGCTAGTGGCTACAATGAGCAGTTCTTC
-,TRBJ1-6,-,TRBV19,CASSIGQAYNSPLHF,TGTGCCAGTAGTATAGGGCAGGCGTATAATTCACCCCTCCACTTT
TRBD1,TRBJ1-1,-,TRBV27,CASSGLGQEYLNTEAFF,TGTGCCAGCAGTGGACTCGGACAGGAATACCTGAACACTGAAGCTTTCTTT
-,TRBJ2-7,-,TRBV5-5,CASSARGGSSYEQYF,TGTGCCAGCAGCGCGAGGGGGGGTTCCTCCTACGAGCAGTACTTC
TRBD1,TRBJ2-1,-,TRBV29-1,CSVPDRGYEQFF,TGCAGCGTACCGGACAGGGGGTATGAGCAGTTCTTC
TRBD1,TRBJ1-6,-,TRBV7-8,CASSLRTGWNNSPLHF,TGTGCCAGCAGCTTACGGACAGGGTGGAATAATTCACCCCTCCACTTT
TRBD1,TRBJ1-2,-,TRBV10-3,CAIREGQGVGGYTF,TGTGCCATCAGGGAAGGACAGGGTGTGGGCGGCTACACCTTC
TRBD1,TRBJ2-2,-,TRBV11-3,CASSSGTAHTGELFF,TGTGCCAGCAGCTCAGGGACAGCTCACACCGGGGAGCTGTTTTTT
TRBD1,TRBJ1-1,-,TRBV19,CASSIDGTGRTEAFF,TGTGCCAGTAGTATAGATGGGACAGGACGGACTGAAGCTTTCTTT
TRBD1,TRBJ1-2,-,TRBV29-1,CSLLTGDYGYTF,TGCAGCCTCCTGACAGGGGACTATGGCTACACCTTC
TRBD2,TRBJ2-1,once,TRBV18,CASSPGLEWDEQFF,TGTGCCAGCTCACCCGGACTAGAGTGGGATGAGCAGTTCTTC
-,TRBJ2-1,-,TRBV27,CASVSRSNNEQFF,TGTGCCAGTGTTTCTAGGTCCAACAATGAGCAGTTCTTC
-,TRBJ2-1,-,TRBV7-9,CASSPGLTGAYNEQFF,TGTGCCAGCAGTCCGGGGTTAACGGGGGCCTACAATGAGCAGTTCTTC
-,TRBJ1-3,-,TRBV30,CAWSPSRAAGNTIYF,TGTGCCTGGAGTCCCTCCAGGGCGGCTGGAAACACCATATATTTT
-,TRBJ1-2,once,TRBV5-1,CASSLEAGANYGYTF,TGCGCCAGCAGCTTGGAGGCAGGGGCAAACTATGGCTACACCTTC
TRBD2,TRBJ2-3,-,TRBV11-2,CASSLASGGAGTDTQYF,TGTGCCAGCAGCTTAGCTAGCGGGGGGGCAGGGACAGATACGCAGTATTTT
-,TRBJ2-7,-,TRBV9,CASSVDSQGYEQYF,TGTGCCAGCAGCGTAGATTCCCAGGGCTACGAGCAGTACTTC
TRBD1,TRBJ1-2,once,TRBV19,CASSAGTGKLLNYGYTF,TGTGCCAGTAGTGCCGGGACAGGGAAATTGCTTAACTATGGCTACACCTTC
-,TRBJ1-5,-,TRBV29-1,CSVGAFNQPQHF,TGCAGCGTTGGAGCTTTCAATCAGCCCCAGCATTTT
TRBD1,TRBJ2-7,-,TRBV27,CASSSTGTGMYEQYF,TGTGCCAGCAGTTCTACCGGGACAGGGATGTACGAGCAGTACTTC
-,TRBJ2-6,-,TRBV7-8,CASSGRQVGSGANVLTF,TGTGCCAGCAGCGGCCGACAGGTCGGATCTGGGGCCAACGTCCTGACTTTC
-,TRBJ2-2,-,TRBV6-5,CASSYDRNTGELFF,TGTGCCAGCAGCTATGACAGGAACACCGGGGAGCTGTTTTTT
-,TRBJ1-4,-,TRBV19,CASSISRQDEKLFF,TGTGCCAGTAGTATTAGTCGGCAGGATGAAAAACTGTTTTTT
TRBD1,TRBJ1-1,-,TRBV6-5,CASSRRQGLGTEAFF,TGTGCCAGCAGCCGTCGACAGGGGCTAGGGACTGAAGCTTTCTTT
-,TRBJ1-6,-,TRBV6-5,CASSQWRFYNSPLHF,TGTGCCAGCAGTCAATGGAGATTTTATAATTCACCCCTCCACTTT
-,TRBJ2-3,-,TRBV4-2,CASSQELRTDTQYF,TGTGCCAGCAGCCAAGAACTCCGCACAGATACGCAGTATTTT
-,TRBJ1-1,-,TRBV21-1,CASSKVNHGGTEAFF,TGTGCCAGCAGCAAAGTTAATCACGGGGGCACTGAAGCTTTCTTT
TRBD2,TRBJ2-5,-,TRBV9,CASSPYRTSGSLPEETQYF,TGTGCCAGCAGCCCATATCGGACTAGCGGGAGTCTCCCCGAAGAGACCCAGTACTTC
-,TRBJ1-1,-,TRBV23-1,CASSQPGTSYTEAFF,TGCGCCAGCAGTCAGCCGGGGACATCCTACACTGAAGCTTTCTTT
TRBD2,TRBJ2-7,-,TRBV29-1,CSSRTSGNEQYF,TGCAGCTCCCGGACTAGCGGGAACGAGCAGTACTTC
TRBD1,TRBJ1-5,-,TRBV19,CASSLRTGANQPQHF,TGTGCCAGTAGTCTTCGGACAGGGGCAAATCAGCCCCAGCATTTT
-,TRBJ2-7,-,TRBV6-2/TRBV6-3,CASSYWRERDEQYF,TGTGCCAGCAGTTACTGGAGGGAGAGGGACGAGCAGTACTTC
TRBD2,TRBJ2-3,-,TRBV6-1,CASSDRRGLTDTQYF,TGTGCCAGCAGTGATAGGCGGGGGTTGACAGATACGCAGTATTTT
-,TRBJ2-2,-,TRBV24-1,CATSDTGFTGELFF,TGTGCCACCAGTGATACAGGGTTTACCGGGGAGCTGTTTTTT
-,TRBJ1-1,-,TRBV14,CASSQSRAGIGTEAFF,TGTGCCAGCAGCCAGTCTAGGGCAGGGATCGGCACTGAAGCTTTCTTT
-,TRBJ1-1,-,TRBV12-3/TRBV12-4,CASSQRSVEAFF,TGTGCCAGCAGTCAAAGATCGGTTGAAGCTTTCTTT
-,TRBJ1-1,-,TRBV30,CAWSHDRRTEAFF,TGTGCCTGGAGTCATGACAGGAGAACTGAAGCTTTCTTT
-,TRBJ2-2,-,TRBV19,CASSRGQGGVGELFF,TGTGCCAGTAGTCGCGGACAGGGAGGGGTCGGGGAGCTGTTTTTT